Listed below are T cell receptor beta chains from one sample, sequenced in a study of blood T cell repertoires in COVID-19. TCRdb keeps only in-frame clones here, not all; method: immunoSEQ multiplex PCR. The profile shows roughly 7,500 clones, 70% to 85% of them singletons. Sequencing was carried out using peripheral blood. All receptors come from a human donor in a cohort sampled during active COVID-19. The CDR3 runs from the conserved cysteine through the conserved F or W. Fields, in order: D gene, clone size, J gene, V gene, CDR3 DNA, CDR3 protein. The D gene is left open where the match is weak. Part of the rows lack a size; the others show once, few, many or a class for expanded clones.

>.|.|TRBJ2-4|TRBV6-5
TGTGCCAGCAGTTACGGGAGGACCCTAAGCATTCAGTACTTC
CASSYGRTLSIQYF
>.|.|TRBJ2-6|TRBV3-1/TRBV3-2
TGTGCCAGCAGCCAAGATGTGCCAGGGATTACTGGGGCCAACGTCCTGACTTTC
CASSQDVPGITGANVLTF
>.|.|TRBJ2-5|TRBV6-5
TGTGCCAGCAGTTACTCGATCTTCGGGACCCAGTACTTC
CASSYSIFGTQYF
>.|.|TRBJ1-1|TRBV19
TGTGCCAGTAGTATTACTGCTAACACTGAAGCTTTCTTT
CASSITANTEAFF
>TRBD2|.|TRBJ2-3|TRBV3-1/TRBV3-2
TGTGCCAGCGCTCCTAGCGGGGGGGAAAATACGCAGTATTTT
CASAPSGGENTQYF
>.|once|TRBJ1-2|TRBV7-6
TGTGCCAGCAGCTTAGGATTACAGGGCCCAGCTAACTATGGCTACACCTTC
CASSLGLQGPANYGYTF
>TRBD2|.|TRBJ2-4|TRBV5-1
TGCGCCAGCAGCTGGACTAGCGGGGGGTCGGACATTCAGTACTTC
CASSWTSGGSDIQYF
>TRBD2|.|TRBJ2-1|TRBV4-2
TGTGCCAGCAGCCAAAGACTAGCGGGGGGGCCCTACAATGAGCAGTTCTTC
CASSQRLAGGPYNEQFF
>.|once|TRBJ1-1|TRBV9
TGTGCCAGCAGCGTCAGGATGTCGAACACTGAAGCTTTCTTT
CASSVRMSNTEAFF
>TRBD2|.|TRBJ2-1|TRBV4-1
TGCGCCAGCAGCCAACCCCTGGGGGGGAATGAGCAGTTCTTC
CASSQPLGGNEQFF
>TRBD2|.|TRBJ2-1|TRBV2
TGTGCCAGCAGCGCAACTAGCGGGAGAACGTCCTACAATGAGCAGTTCTTC
CASSATSGRTSYNEQFF
>TRBD1|.|TRBJ1-4|TRBV6-5
TGTGCCAGCAGTCCCAACAGGGGAACTAATGAAAAACTGTTTTTT
CASSPNRGTNEKLFF
>.|medium-sized|TRBJ1-2|TRBV4-3
TGCGCCAGCAGCCAAGATATTAGCCTGACCAGACCTCTTTATGGCTACACCTTC
CASSQDISLTRPLYGYTF
>.|.|TRBJ2-1|TRBV19
TGTGCCAGTAAAAGTAGCTCCTACAATGAGCAGTTCTTC
CASKSSSYNEQFF
>TRBD2|.|TRBJ2-5|TRBV7-2
TGTGCCAGCAGCTCATCGGGACTAGCGCACGAGACCCAGTACTTC
CASSSSGLAHETQYF
>.|.|TRBJ2-7|TRBV3-1/TRBV3-2
TGTGCCAGCAGCCATTCCGGGAGCATCTACGAGCAGTACTTC
CASSHSGSIYEQYF
>TRBD2|.|TRBJ2-1|TRBV3-1/TRBV3-2
TGTGCCAGCAGCGGGATGGGACTAACGTTCGATGAGCAGTTCTTC
CASSGMGLTFDEQFF
>TRBD1|.|TRBJ2-5|TRBV7-3
TGTGCCAGCAGCACTGGACAGGGTGTGGAGACCCAGTACTTC
CASSTGQGVETQYF
>.|.|TRBJ1-4|TRBV14
TGTGCCAGCAGCCAAGGCCCAGGGTCGTTGGCTAATGAAAAACTGTTTTTT
CASSQGPGSLANEKLFF
>.|.|TRBJ1-1|TRBV19
TGTGCCAGTAGTATAAGTACCCGACAGGAGAAAAGGGCTTTCTTT
CASSISTRQEKRAFF
>.|.|TRBJ1-2|TRBV2
TGTGCCAGCACTACAGGGAAGAGTGGCTACACCTTC
CASTTGKSGYTF
>.|.|TRBJ2-5|TRBV7-8
TGTGCCAGCAGCTTAGGCCCAGGGGGGGAGACCCAGTACTTC
CASSLGPGGETQYF
>TRBD2|.|TRBJ2-2|TRBV19
TGTGCCAGTACCCCCGGGGGCGGGGGGGCCGTGGCCGGGGAGCTGTTTTTT
CASTPGGGGAVAGELFF
>.|.|TRBJ1-1|TRBV5-6
TGTGCCAGCAGCTTGACAGGGAGGGTCACTGAAGCTTTCTTT
CASSLTGRVTEAFF
>.|.|TRBJ2-5|TRBV29-1
TGCAGCGTTCGGGACACCCCTAAAGAGACCCAGTACTTC
CSVRDTPKETQYF
>TRBD2|.|TRBJ2-5|TRBV5-1
TGCGCCAGCAGCGTGCCCGGGACTAGCGGGAAAGAGACCCAGTACTTC
CASSVPGTSGKETQYF
>.|.|TRBJ1-4|TRBV5-1
TGCGCCAGCAGCTTCGGGACATTTAAAACTAATGAAAAACTGTTTTTT
CASSFGTFKTNEKLFF
>TRBD1|.|TRBJ2-3|TRBV30
TGCAGCCCACCACAGGGGCTTAGTGGAGATACGCAGTATTTT
CSPPQGLSGDTQYF
>.|.|TRBJ1-5|TRBV19
TGTGCCAGTAGTATACAGGGTTTAGCTCAGCCCCAGCATTTT
CASSIQGLAQPQHF
>TRBD2|.|TRBJ2-5|TRBV5-1
TGCGCCAGCACCGCTAGCGGGTATCGTCAAGAGACCCAGTACTTC
CASTASGYRQETQYF
>.|once|TRBJ2-1|TRBV7-3
TGTGCCAGCAGCCCTTGGGACACGTCCAATGAGCAGTTCTTC
CASSPWDTSNEQFF
>TRBD2|.|TRBJ2-3|TRBV6-4
TGTGCCAGCAGTGACAGCGGGGGGGCAGATACGCAGTATTTT
CASSDSGGADTQYF
>.|.|TRBJ2-7|TRBV7-2
TGTGCCAGCAGCCCGACAGTAGAGAACGAGCAGTACTTC
CASSPTVENEQYF
>.|.|TRBJ1-4|TRBV5-1
TGCGCCAGCAGCAAGACAGGAACTAATGAAAAACTGTTTTTT
CASSKTGTNEKLFF
>.|few|TRBJ1-2|TRBV6-5
TGTGCCAGCACCTATGTGGGGAGCTATGGCTACACCTTC
CASTYVGSYGYTF
>TRBD1|.|TRBJ1-2|TRBV27
TGTGCCAGCAGGACCGGGACAGGGGGCTGGAGTACAGGCTACACCTTC
CASRTGTGGWSTGYTF
>TRBD1|.|TRBJ1-6|TRBV7-8
TGTGCCAGCAGCTTTGAGGGGGCTAGTTCACCCCTCCACTTT
CASSFEGASSPLHF
>TRBD2|.|TRBJ2-1|TRBV19
TGTGCCAGTAGTATGGGGCTAGCGGGACACAATGAGCAGTTCTTC
CASSMGLAGHNEQFF
>TRBD2|.|TRBJ2-5|TRBV18
TGTGCCAGCTCACCAGCGGGAGCCTTTCAAGAGACCCAGTACTTC
CASSPAGAFQETQYF
>TRBD1|.|TRBJ2-7|TRBV5-1
TGCGCCAGCAGCGGAAGGGGGCCCTACGAGCAGTACTTC
CASSGRGPYEQYF
>TRBD1|.|TRBJ2-5|TRBV19
TGTGCCAGTAGTATGGGGCAGGGGGCCCACGAGACCCAGTACTTC
CASSMGQGAHETQYF
>.|.|TRBJ1-3|TRBV6-5
TGTGCCAGCAGATTCCGTCAGAAGTCTGGAAACACCATATATTTT
CASRFRQKSGNTIYF